The present entry profiles one TCR beta chain with its context. The antigen is not known. These data are taken from a study of cytomegalovirus exposure and HLA in healthy donors. Study-wide findings and caveats: Relative to equally common others, HLA-associated TCR beta chains showed greater clonal expansion in a later analysis. The authors reported that TCR beta sequences could predict HLA-A and HLA-B alleles. These predictions were accurate for most subjects in the first cohort.

V lost 3 bases, J lost 11 bases, and 17 bases lay in between. Germline assignment: CDR1 SNHLY and CDR2 FYNNEI. The CDR3 contains 14 residues. PCR used 60 Vbeta primers and 13 Jbeta primers. TCRdb's table, derived via immunoSEQ multiplex PCR, lists solely in-frame clones and lacks some. The sample gives more than 110,000 clones, 78% of which show up once; over 2.5% is in the top ten. The rearrangement joins TRBV2 to TRBJ1-5, with D tentatively TRBD1 (5 bases). This TCR came from a male donor in good health and CMV-seronegative. Sequencing used PBMCs. The DNA of the CDR3 is TGTGCCAGCAGTGAGGGGACTCCCCCAAGGACCCAGCATTTT. It is translated as CASSEGTPPRTQHF.